This T cell receptor (beta chain) comes out of a study of Graves' ophthalmopathy and Graves' hyperthyroidism. General observations from the study: Among thyroid clonotypes expanded above 0.001 frequency, most also appeared in blood.

Active ophthalmopathy (CAS at least 3, NOSPECS at least 4), lasting under 3 months. Ineligible for inclusion were patients with other autoimmune diseases, uncontrolled infections, pregnancy or lactation. The diagnosis was founded upon clinical symptoms, serum thyroxine, TRAb, thyroid ultrasound and orbital computed tomography. Beta-chain TCR CDR3 regions were amplified from RNA transcripts. First-round RT-PCR used HTBI primers; second-round multiplex PCR followed. TCRdb itself ran the multiplex PCR reads through MiXCR, one entry per CDR3 protein. The sample includes tens of thousands of distinct CDR3 sequences, about half of them seen just once. The J segment lost 1 base and the V segment lost 4 bases, leaving 6 bases of the junction unmatched. The CDR3 is 16 residues long. The germline V gene has CDR1 SGHNT and CDR2 YYREEE (reference sequence). This clonotype was seen just once. The antigen remains unidentified.

The chain joins TRBV5-4 to TRBJ2-4; 9 nucleotides agree with TRBD1. The sequenced sample was peripheral blood. This sequence was found in an adult woman with Graves' ophthalmopathy. Here the CDR3 reads CASSVQGAVAKNIQYF. CDR3 DNA: TGTGCCAGCAGCGTACAGGGGGCGGTGGCCAAAAACATTCAGTACTTC.